This T cell receptor (beta chain) was found in a study of cytomegalovirus exposure and HLA in healthy donors. The V gene lost 3 bases and the J gene lost 2 bases, with 11 bases spanning the gap. Germline-derived CDR1 and CDR2 are LGHNA and YSLEER. The CDR3 is 14 residues long. The protocol was immunoSEQ multiplex PCR, while the TCRdb copy is restricted to in-frame clones and leaves out a portion. The table has roughly 330,000 clones, 87% seen once. This TCR was sampled from a woman in her 30s in good health and CMV-seropositive. This chain uses TRBV4-3 with TRBJ2-7; D not certain. Sequencing used PBMCs. The CDR3 nucleotides are TGCGCCAGCAGCCACCTCGGCAGGACCTACGAGCAGTACTTC. It specifies CASSHLGRTYEQYF.